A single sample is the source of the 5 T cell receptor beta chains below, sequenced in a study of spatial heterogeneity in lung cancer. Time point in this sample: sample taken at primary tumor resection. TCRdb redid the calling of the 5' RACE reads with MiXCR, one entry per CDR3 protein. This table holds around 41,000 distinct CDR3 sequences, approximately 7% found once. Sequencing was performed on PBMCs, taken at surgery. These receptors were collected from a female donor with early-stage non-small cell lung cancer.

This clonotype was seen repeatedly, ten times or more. The CDR3 coding sequence is TGCAGTGCTAGAGATCAGTCCAGGGATACGCAGTATTTT. Its protein product is CSARDQSRDTQYF. The chain recombines TRBV20-1 with TRBJ2-3; D gene uncertain. CDR1 and CDR2 from the germline V gene are DFQATT and SNEGSKA (reference sequence). The CDR3 spans 13 residues. V dropped 0 bases and J dropped 6 bases, with 10 bases sitting between them.

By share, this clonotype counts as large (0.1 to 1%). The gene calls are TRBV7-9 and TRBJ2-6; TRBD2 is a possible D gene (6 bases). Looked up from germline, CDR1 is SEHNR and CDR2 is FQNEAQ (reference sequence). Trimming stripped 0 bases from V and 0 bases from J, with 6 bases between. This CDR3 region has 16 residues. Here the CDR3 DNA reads TGTGCCAGCAGCTTAGCGGGAGGCTCTGGGGCCAACGTCCTGACTTTC. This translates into CASSLAGGSGANVLTF.

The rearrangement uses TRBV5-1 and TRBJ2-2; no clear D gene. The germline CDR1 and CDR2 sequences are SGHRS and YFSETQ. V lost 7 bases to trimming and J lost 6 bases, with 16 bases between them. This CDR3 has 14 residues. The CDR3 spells CASWEDGRAGELFF. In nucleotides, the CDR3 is TGCGCCAGCTGGGAAGATGGTCGGGCCGGGGAGCTGTTTTTT.

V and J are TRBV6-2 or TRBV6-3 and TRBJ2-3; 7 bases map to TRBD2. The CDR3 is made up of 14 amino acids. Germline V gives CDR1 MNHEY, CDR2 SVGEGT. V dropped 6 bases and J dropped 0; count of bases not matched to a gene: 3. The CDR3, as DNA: TGTGCCAGCAGGAGAGCGGGGAGCACAGATACGCAGTATTTT. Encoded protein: CASRRAGSTDTQYF.

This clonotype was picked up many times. The CDR3 coding sequence is TGTGCCAGCGGGGGTAGCGTTGTCCACGAGCAGTACTTC. It specifies CASGGSVVHEQYF. The chain employs TRBV12-3 or TRBV12-4 and TRBJ2-7, with D possibly being TRBD1 or TRBD2 (5 bases each). The CDR3 has 13 residues. The ends were cut back, 8 bases at V and 5 bases at J, with 16 bases in the middle.